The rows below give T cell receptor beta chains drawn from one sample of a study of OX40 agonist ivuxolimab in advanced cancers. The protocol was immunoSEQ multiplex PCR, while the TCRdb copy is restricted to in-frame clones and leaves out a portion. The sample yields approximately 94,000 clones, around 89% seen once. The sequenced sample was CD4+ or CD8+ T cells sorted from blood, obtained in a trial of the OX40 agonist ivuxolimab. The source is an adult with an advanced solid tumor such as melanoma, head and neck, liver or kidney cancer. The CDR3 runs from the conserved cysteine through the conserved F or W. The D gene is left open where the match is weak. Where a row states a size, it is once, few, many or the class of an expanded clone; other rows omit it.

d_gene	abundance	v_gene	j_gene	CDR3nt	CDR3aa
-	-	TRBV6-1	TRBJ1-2	TGTGCCAGCAGGGAGAGCCCCAACTATGGCTACACCTTC	CASRESPNYGYTF
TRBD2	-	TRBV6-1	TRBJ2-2	TGTGCCAGCAGTGAAGTGGGCTCAGGGAGGGGCGGGGAGCTGTTTTTT	CASSEVGSGRGGELFF
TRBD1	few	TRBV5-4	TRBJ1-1	TGTGCCAGCAGCTTGGACCAGGGGGCTGAAGCTTTCTTT	CASSLDQGAEAFF
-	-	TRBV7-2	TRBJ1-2	TGTGCCAGCAGCCCCAGTACAGTGGCCTACACCTTC	CASSPSTVAYTF
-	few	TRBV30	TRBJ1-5	TGTGCCTGGAGTTCCTCCCGGGGTGGCGGGAATCAGCCCCAGCATTTT	CAWSSSRGGGNQPQHF
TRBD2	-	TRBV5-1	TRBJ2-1	TGCGCCAGCAGCACCCGGGGTCTAGCGGGGGCCAACTACAATGAGCAGTTCTTC	CASSTRGLAGANYNEQFF
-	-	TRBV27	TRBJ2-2	TGTGCCAGCAGTTTCATGGGGGGCGCAGGGACCGGGGAGCTGTTTTTT	CASSFMGGAGTGELFF
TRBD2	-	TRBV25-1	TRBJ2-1	TGTGCCAGCAGCATTGCGGGAGGGAGCTACAATGAGCAGTTCTTC	CASSIAGGSYNEQFF
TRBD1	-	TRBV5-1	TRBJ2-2	TGCGCCAGCAGTGTCACAGGGGCCACCGGGGAGCTGTTTTTT	CASSVTGATGELFF
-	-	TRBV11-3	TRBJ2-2	TGTGCCAGCAGTCAAAGCAGGACCGGGGAGCTGTTTTTT	CASSQSRTGELFF
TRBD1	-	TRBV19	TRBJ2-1	TGTGCCAGTAGACAGGGGAGCTCCTACAATGAGCAGTTCTTC	CASRQGSSYNEQFF
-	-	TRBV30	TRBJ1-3	TGTGCCTGGACCAGCAGCGTCTTCGGAAACACCATATATTTT	CAWTSSVFGNTIYF
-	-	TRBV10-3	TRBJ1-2	TGTGCCATCAGTGACGACCGGTATGGCTACACCTTC	CAISDDRYGYTF
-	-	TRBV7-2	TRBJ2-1	TGTGCCAGCAGCTTAGATAGCCACTACAATGAGCAGTTCTTC	CASSLDSHYNEQFF
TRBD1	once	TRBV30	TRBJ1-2	TGTGCCTGGAGTCGACAGGGGGCGCCTGGCTACACCTTC	CAWSRQGAPGYTF
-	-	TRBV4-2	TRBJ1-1	TGTGCCAGCAGCCAAGGGAGAGCCAGTGAAGCTTTCTTT	CASSQGRASEAFF
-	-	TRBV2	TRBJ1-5	TGTGCCAGCAGTTCTTATAGCAATCAGCCCCAGCATTTT	CASSSYSNQPQHF
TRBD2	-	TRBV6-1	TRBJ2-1	TGTGCCAGCAGTGATGGGTGGCGCGGGAGGGCCTACAATGAGCAGTTCTTC	CASSDGWRGRAYNEQFF
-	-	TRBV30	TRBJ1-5	TGTGCCTGGAGTGCGCGGCGGCAGGGCAATCAGCCCCAGCATTTT	CAWSARRQGNQPQHF
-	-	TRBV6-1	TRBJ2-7	TGTGCCAGCAGTGAACGCGGGGAGCAGTACTTC	CASSERGEQYF
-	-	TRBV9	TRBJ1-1	TGTGCCAGCAGCGCCACAGTGAACACTGAAGCTTTCTTT	CASSATVNTEAFF
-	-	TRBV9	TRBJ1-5	TGTGCCAGCAGCGTTTCAGGGAGCAATCAGCCCCAGCATTTT	CASSVSGSNQPQHF
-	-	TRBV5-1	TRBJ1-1	TGCGCCAGCAGCCCGGGAGGGGGGTCGGGGGATGGCACTGAAGCTTTCTTT	CASSPGGGSGDGTEAFF
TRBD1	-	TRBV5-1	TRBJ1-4	TGCGCCAGCCAACAGGGGTCGGGGGAAAAACTGTTTTTT	CASQQGSGEKLFF
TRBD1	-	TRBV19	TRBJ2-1	TGTGCCAGTAGAAGGACAGGGGAACCCTACAATGAGCAGTTCTTC	CASRRTGEPYNEQFF
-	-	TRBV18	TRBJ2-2	TGTGCCAGCTCCCCCAGCAGGGGCGTTGGAACCGGGGAGCTGTTTTTT	CASSPSRGVGTGELFF
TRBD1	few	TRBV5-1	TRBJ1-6	TGCGCCAGCAGCCGGACAGGCCCTAATTCACCCCTCCACTTT	CASSRTGPNSPLHF
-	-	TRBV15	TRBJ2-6	TGTGCCACCAGCAGAGAGACAGGACTCTCTGGGGCCAACGTCCTGACTTTC	CATSRETGLSGANVLTF
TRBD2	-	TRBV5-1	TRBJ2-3	TGCGCCAGCAGCTTGGTTGGACTAGCGGGAGGAATGGATACGCAGTATTTT	CASSLVGLAGGMDTQYF